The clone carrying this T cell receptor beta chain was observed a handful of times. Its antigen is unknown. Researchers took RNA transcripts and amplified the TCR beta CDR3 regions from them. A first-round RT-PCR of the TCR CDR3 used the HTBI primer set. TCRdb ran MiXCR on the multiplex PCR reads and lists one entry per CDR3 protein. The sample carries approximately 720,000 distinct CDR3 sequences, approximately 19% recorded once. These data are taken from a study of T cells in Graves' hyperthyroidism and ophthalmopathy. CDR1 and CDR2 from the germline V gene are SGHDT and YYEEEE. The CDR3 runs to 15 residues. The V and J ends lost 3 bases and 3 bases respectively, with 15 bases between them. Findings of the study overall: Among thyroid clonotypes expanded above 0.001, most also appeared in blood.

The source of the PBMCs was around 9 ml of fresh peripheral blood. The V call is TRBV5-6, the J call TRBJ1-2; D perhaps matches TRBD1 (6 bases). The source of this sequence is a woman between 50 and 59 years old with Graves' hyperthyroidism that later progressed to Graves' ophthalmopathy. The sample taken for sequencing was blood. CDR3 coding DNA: TGTGCCAGCAGCTCCTTACAGGGATCTCACTATGGCTACACCTTC. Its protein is CASSSLQGSHYGYTF.